This TCR beta chain was identified in a study of T-cell memory formation after mild COVID-19. Via MiXCR, TCRdb re-called the 5' RACE reads, giving one row per CDR3 protein. The table includes under 200,000 distinct CDR3 sequences, around 30% detected once. About this clonotype itself: The conserved phenylalanine or tryptophan is not found at the CDR3 terminus, so this likely reflects a read error. The DNA is left out, because the CDR3 cannot be placed on it with certainty; the CDR3 is given as TCRdb lists it.

Germline assignment: CDR1 SQVTM and CDR2 ANQGSEA. Termini included, the CDR3 measures 9 amino acids. V usage is TRBV29-1 and J usage is TRBJ2-3; TRBD1, the D gene given by the table, was not confirmed from the DNA. Input material: PBMCs or a T cell subset sorted from them (not recorded which). The receptor was isolated from an adult woman who had mild COVID-19 (a few samples of this study predate the infection). Cell type and time point are not known. Here the CDR3 reads CSVGHPDPI.